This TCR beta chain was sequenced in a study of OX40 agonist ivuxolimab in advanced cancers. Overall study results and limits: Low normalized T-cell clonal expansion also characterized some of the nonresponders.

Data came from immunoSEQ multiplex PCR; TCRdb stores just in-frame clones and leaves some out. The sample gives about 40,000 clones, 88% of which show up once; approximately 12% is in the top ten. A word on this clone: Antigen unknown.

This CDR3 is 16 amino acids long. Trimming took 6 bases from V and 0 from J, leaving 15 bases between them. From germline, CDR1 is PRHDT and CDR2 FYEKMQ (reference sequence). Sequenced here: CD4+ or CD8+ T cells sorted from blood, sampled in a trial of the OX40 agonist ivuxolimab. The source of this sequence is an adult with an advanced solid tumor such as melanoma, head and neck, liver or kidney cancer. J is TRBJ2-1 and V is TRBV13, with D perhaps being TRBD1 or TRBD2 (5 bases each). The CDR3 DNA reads TGTGCCAGCAGGTTCGGAAAGGGGAGCTCCTACAATGAGCAGTTCTTC. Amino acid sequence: CASRFGKGSSYNEQFF.